This is a list of T cell receptor beta chains from one sample in a study of human versus mouse CDR3 diversity and MHC coevolution. The repertoire was sequenced with immunoSEQ multiplex PCR; TCRdb's copy has only in-frame clones and lacks some. This sample has tens of thousands of clones, with 85% to 95% found just once. The sequenced material came from naive CD4+ T cells from blood. The receptors shown here come from a person between 25 and 70 years old in good health. Both conserved end residues are part of each CDR3. The order of the fields is D gene, V gene, J gene, clone size, CDR3 DNA, CDR3 protein. A D gene is named only where the DNA matches it firmly. The size of a clone is reported for some rows only, either as once, few or many, or as a class for expanded clones.

TRBD1,TRBV10-3,TRBJ1-2,NA,TGTGCCACCGAAGCGGGACAGGGAAGGCGAGGCTACACCTTC,CATEAGQGRRGYTF
NA,TRBV30,TRBJ1-4,NA,TGTGCCTGGAGTATGGGGCAGACTAATGAAAAACTGTTTTTT,CAWSMGQTNEKLFF
NA,TRBV5-1,TRBJ1-1,NA,TGCGCCAGCATAGGGGCAGGGATGAACACTGAAGCTTTCTTT,CASIGAGMNTEAFF
TRBD1,TRBV27,TRBJ1-2,NA,TGTGCCAGCAGACCGACAGGGGGATATGGCTACACCTTC,CASRPTGGYGYTF
TRBD1,TRBV4-1,TRBJ2-2,NA,TGCGCCAGCAGCCAAGAACAGGGGGTGGGGGGGGAGCTGTTTTTT,CASSQEQGVGGELFF
NA,TRBV19,TRBJ1-1,NA,TGTGCCAGTAGCAGCGGGAGGGCGAACACTGAAGCTTTCTTT,CASSSGRANTEAFF
TRBD1,TRBV7-3,TRBJ2-5,NA,TGTGCCAGCAGCACCCGACAGGGGGAGACCCAGTACTTC,CASSTRQGETQYF
NA,TRBV12-5,TRBJ2-3,NA,TGTGCTAGTGGTTTGGTGACGCGGGCGGACACAGATACGCAGTATTTT,CASGLVTRADTDTQYF
NA,TRBV28,TRBJ1-5,NA,TGTGCCAGCAGTCCGGAACAGGTTACCAATCAGCCCCAGCATTTT,CASSPEQVTNQPQHF
NA,TRBV11-2,TRBJ2-7,NA,TGTGCCAGCAGCTTCCAATACGAGCAGTACTTC,CASSFQYEQYF
NA,TRBV4-2,TRBJ2-1,NA,TGTGCCAGCAGCCAAGAATCTGGGGTACTAGTTTCCCGCACGGCTGAGGAGCAGTTCTTC,CASSQESGVLVSRTAEEQFF
TRBD1,TRBV2,TRBJ1-2,NA,TGTGCCAGCAGTGTAACGACAGGGAACTATGGCTACACCTTC,CASSVTTGNYGYTF
TRBD2,TRBV9,TRBJ2-5,NA,TGTGCCAGCGGAGGGAGCGGGGGTAAAGAGACCCAGTACTTC,CASGGSGGKETQYF
TRBD1,TRBV6-6,TRBJ1-1,NA,TGTGCCAGCAGTACCGAGACAGGGTTCGACGCTGAAGCTTTCTTT,CASSTETGFDAEAFF
TRBD1,TRBV28,TRBJ2-7,once,TGTGCCAGCCGCCGGCAGGGGGTCCCCTACGAGCAGTACTTC,CASRRQGVPYEQYF
TRBD1,TRBV28,TRBJ1-2,NA,TGTGCCAGCAGACAGGCCGGGACAGGCAACTATGGCTACACCTTC,CASRQAGTGNYGYTF
TRBD1,TRBV2,TRBJ2-3,NA,TGTGCCAGCAGCGGGACCCGGGACAGGGGAACAGATACGCAGTATTTT,CASSGTRDRGTDTQYF
TRBD1,TRBV13,TRBJ1-6,NA,TGTGCCAGCAGCCCACAGGGGGGAAATTCACCCCTCCACTTT,CASSPQGGNSPLHF
TRBD2,TRBV28,TRBJ2-7,NA,TGTGCCAGCAGATCTAGCGGGGGAGGCGAGCAGTACTTC,CASRSSGGGEQYF
NA,TRBV7-9,TRBJ2-6,NA,TGTGCCAGCAGCTTGAGGCGGCAGGGCTTTCGTCCTGGGGCCAACGTCCTGACTTTC,CASSLRRQGFRPGANVLTF
NA,TRBV19,TRBJ1-6,once,TGTGCCAGTATGGCGGGCTCCTATAATTCACCCCTCCACTTT,CASMAGSYNSPLHF
TRBD1,TRBV6-5,TRBJ1-2,once,TGTGCCAGCAGTTACTCAGGGACAGATAACTATGGCTACACCTTC,CASSYSGTDNYGYTF
NA,TRBV18,TRBJ1-2,NA,TGTGCCAGCTCACCCCCCGAGGTTCTGGACAGAGCTAACCTCTATGGCTACACCTTC,CASSPPEVLDRANLYGYTF
NA,TRBV27,TRBJ2-2,NA,TGTGCCAGCAGCTATGCGGGTTGGTACATGGACACCGGGGAGCTGTTTTTT,CASSYAGWYMDTGELFF
NA,TRBV7-2,TRBJ1-1,NA,TGTGCCAGCAGCTTATTTTCTTTGGGCTACACTGAAGCTTTCTTT,CASSLFSLGYTEAFF
NA,TRBV4-1,TRBJ1-5,NA,TGCGCCAGCAGCCAAGCACCGGGGGGGGGAGGACGGCAGCCCCAGCATTTT,CASSQAPGGGGRQPQHF
NA,TRBV27,TRBJ2-7,NA,TGTGCCAGCAGTCCCTTGCGGTCCGAGAGCTACGAGCAGTACTTC,CASSPLRSESYEQYF
NA,TRBV28,TRBJ1-2,NA,TGTGCCAGCAGTGAAAGGGGCGGATTCTATGGCTACACCTTC,CASSERGGFYGYTF
NA,TRBV2,TRBJ1-2,NA,TGTGCCAGCTTCAATTACCCTAATCAGGGAAGCAACTTTGGAGGCTACACCTTC,CASFNYPNQGSNFGGYTF
TRBD1,TRBV19,TRBJ1-1,NA,TGTGCCAGTAGTCCCGGTCACGGACAGGGAAAGACAGAAGCTTTCTTT,CASSPGHGQGKTEAFF
NA,TRBV6-5,TRBJ1-2,once,TGTGCCAGCAGTGACAGAGTTTTGACCTATGGCTACACCTTC,CASSDRVLTYGYTF
NA,TRBV29-1,TRBJ2-1,NA,TGCAGCGGAGACAGCCTCTATAACAATGAGCAGTTCTTC,CSGDSLYNNEQFF
NA,TRBV6-1,TRBJ1-2,NA,TGTGCCAGCAGTGAGACAGCTAACTATGGCTACACCTTC,CASSETANYGYTF
NA,TRBV30,TRBJ1-1,NA,TGTGCCTGGAATAGGGCAGGGAACGCAGACACTGAAGCTTTCTTT,CAWNRAGNADTEAFF
NA,TRBV7-9,TRBJ1-2,NA,TGTGCCAGCAGCTTAACCACAGGACGGGGAGGTGGCTACACCTTC,CASSLTTGRGGGYTF
TRBD2,TRBV18,TRBJ2-1,NA,TGTGCCAGCTCGGCTAGCGGGAGGGCCTACAATGAGCAGTTCTTC,CASSASGRAYNEQFF
TRBD2,TRBV4-1,TRBJ2-4,NA,TGCGCCAGCAGCCAAGTCGGCGGGGGGGAGGCGGGCATTCAGTACTTC,CASSQVGGGEAGIQYF
NA,TRBV27,TRBJ2-3,NA,TGTGCCAGCAGTTTAGGGAGGACAGGAACTAGCACAGATACGCAGTATTTT,CASSLGRTGTSTDTQYF
TRBD2,TRBV6-1,TRBJ2-1,NA,TGTGCCAGCAGGGAAATAGCGGGAGTCACAAATGAGCAGTTCTTC,CASREIAGVTNEQFF
NA,TRBV11-2,TRBJ2-2,NA,TGTGCCAGCAGCTCCCTCAGGAACACCGGGGAGCTGTTTTTT,CASSSLRNTGELFF
TRBD2,TRBV11-2,TRBJ2-1,once,TGTGCCAGCAGCCCGGGACTAGCGGGAGGAGCCATTGGTGAGCAGTTCTTC,CASSPGLAGGAIGEQFF